The clone carrying this TCR beta chain was observed at least ten times. What it binds is unknown. Individual cDNA molecules were tagged with unique molecular identifiers, the study reported. TCRdb redid the calling of the 5' RACE reads with MiXCR, one entry per CDR3 protein. The sample carries about 64,000 distinct CDR3 sequences, 13% recorded once. The data were taken from a study of early T cells in non-severe SARS-CoV-2 infection. Study details: The sequenced material was bulk RNA from unsorted whole blood, and its chains were unpaired.

Study results and caveats: Database matching using VDJdb favored anti-spike CD8 responses, with private and CD4 specificities left missing.

CDR3 length: 15 amino acids. Germline CDR1 is MNHNY and CDR2 is SVGAGI (reference sequence). The V and J ends lost 2 bases and 6 bases, in that order; junction bases with no gene match: 8. The sequence came from an adult who was a healthcare worker with PCR-confirmed SARS-CoV-2 infection or an uninfected control (not recorded which). Sequences were obtained from whole blood. V and J are TRBV6-6 and TRBJ1-2; 8 bases agree with TRBD1. The CDR3 here is CASSYLARGQDGYTF. The CDR3, as DNA: TGTGCCAGCAGTTACCTTGCCAGGGGGCAGGATGGCTACACCTTC.